Below, 9 T cell receptor beta chains from the same sample are listed, as sequenced in a study of identifying expanded T cells in peripheral blood. The assay was immunoSEQ multiplex PCR, and TCRdb's table has in-frame clones only and misses some. Among over 90,000 clones listed, 88% were seen once. Sequencing was done on a sample of blood. These receptors were taken from a person between 18 and 75 years old in good health.

The chain has TRBV29-1 and TRBJ2-7; TRBD1 matches 8 bases. The V and J ends lost 1 base and 4 bases, in that order; junction bases with no gene match: 6. The germline CDR1 and CDR2 sequences are SQVTM and ANQGSEA. The CDR3 is 14 amino acids. The CDR3 here is CSVEAAGGYYEQYF. The CDR3, as DNA: TGCAGCGTTGAAGCGGCAGGGGGCTATTACGAGCAGTACTTC.

This chain links TRBV4-1 with TRBJ2-3, with 8 nucleotides matching TRBD2. Germline values: CDR1 MGHRA, CDR2 YSYEKL. Trimming cost V 4 bases and J 3 bases; bases outside gene matches: 9. This CDR3 has 16 residues. In DNA, the CDR3 is TGCGCCAGCAGCCCCCAGCGGGAGTACCCGACAGATACGCAGTATTTT. Protein product: CASSPQREYPTDTQYF.

V gene TRBV30 combines with J gene TRBJ2-2; TRBD1 is a possible D gene (6 bases). The CDR3 has 12 residues. CDR1 and CDR2 (germline): GTSNPN, SVGIG (reference sequence). The V end lost 4 bases, the J end lost 5 bases, and 8 bases lay between the germline ends. The CDR3 sequence is CAWTGVTGELFF. CDR3 nucleotide sequence: TGTGCCTGGACAGGGGTGACCGGGGAGCTGTTTTTT.

This clone was observed once. The chain is built from TRBV30 and TRBJ1-2, with D perhaps TRBD1 (5 bases). Per germline, CDR1 GTSNPN and CDR2 SVGIG (reference sequence). The CDR3 runs 13 residues. Trimming shortened V by 5 bases and J by 4 bases, and 14 bases separated the two germline ends. This chain's CDR3 is CAWGPEGFYGYTF. The CDR3 coding sequence is TGTGCCTGGGGTCCGGAGGGGTTCTATGGCTACACCTTC.

This clone was observed a single time. The V gene is TRBV20-1, the J gene TRBJ1-2; D is undetermined. Germline values: CDR1 DFQATT, CDR2 SNEGSKA (reference sequence). The CDR3 is made up of 10 amino acids. Trimming took 3 bases from V and 6 from J, leaving 5 bases between them. CDR3 loop: CSASVNGYTF. In DNA form, the CDR3 reads TGCAGTGCTAGCGTAAATGGCTACACCTTC.

The rearrangement uses TRBV9 and TRBJ2-6; D could derive from TRBD1 or TRBD2 (5 bases each). The V end was cut by 2 bases, the J end by 0 bases, with 18 bases between. This CDR3 has 19 amino acids. Looked up from germline, CDR1 is SGDLS and CDR2 is YYNGEE. The CDR3 nucleotides read TGTGCCAGCAGCGTTGGGACCCTCCTGACCTCCTCTGGGGCCAACGTCCTGACTTTC. Translation gives CASSVGTLLTSSGANVLTF. Full variable domain (outside the CDR3, taken from reference TRBV9 and TRBJ2-6): DSGVTQTPKHLITATGQRVTLRCSPRSGDLSVYWYQQSLDQGLQFLIQYYNGEERAKGNILERFSAQQFPDLHSELNLSSLELGDSALYFCASSVGTLLTSSGANVLTFGAGSRLTVL.

The chain recombines TRBV7-9 with TRBJ1-5; no definite D call. CDR3 length: 14 residues. Germline lookup yields CDR1 SEHNR and CDR2 FQNEAQ (reference sequence). V shed 0 bases and J shed 9 bases, with 12 bases lying between them. The CDR3 region has the DNA TGTGCCAGCAGCTTAGCGCCCCTGACGGGGCCCCAGCATTTT. It yields the protein CASSLAPLTGPQHF.

This clone has more than one count but fewer than ten. This chain connects TRBV11-2 to TRBJ1-2; D gene uncertain. The CDR3 is 15 amino acids. CDR1 and CDR2 (germline): SGHAT, FQNNGV. Trimming took 5 bases from V and 4 from J, leaving 17 bases between them. The CDR3 spells CASSQAPVLLYGYTF. CDR3 sequence (DNA): TGTGCCAGCAGCCAAGCCCCAGTTCTCCTCTATGGCTACACCTTC.

The genes are TRBV4-2 and TRBJ1-2; no definite D call. V dropped 1 base and J dropped 7 bases, with 13 bases sitting between them. CDR1 is LGHNA and CDR2 is YNFKEQ in the germline V gene. The CDR3 spans 14 residues. The CDR3 nucleotides are TGTGCCAGCAGCCAAGTCGAGGTCAGATCTGGCTACACCTTC. Protein product: CASSQVEVRSGYTF.